Shown below are 24 T cell receptor beta chains from a single sample sequenced in a study of CD8 T cells in ankylosing spondylitis. Each CDR3 protein gets one entry after TCRdb re-called the 5' RACE reads with MiXCR. The repertoire consists of about 88,000 distinct CDR3 sequences, with around 30% occurring once and the leading ten covering around 59%. Sequencing was done on a sample of blood, either unsorted or a sorted T cell fraction (not recorded which). The source is a male donor with ankylosing spondylitis or in good health (not recorded which).

This clonotype was found many times. V gene TRBV20-1 combines with J gene TRBJ2-5; no clear D gene. The V end was cut by 5 bases, the J end by 3 bases, with 13 bases between. The CDR3 spans 13 residues. Per germline, CDR1 DFQATT and CDR2 SNEGSKA (reference sequence). CDR3 DNA: TGCAGTGCTCCAAGAAGATCGAAAGAGACCCAGTACTTC. As protein: CSAPRRSKETQYF.

There are a few counts of this clonotype. The V and J genes are TRBV3-1 and TRBJ1-1; D ambiguous. Germline loops: CDR1 LGHDT, CDR2 YNNKEL (reference sequence). CDR3 size: 15 residues. V lost 2 bases and J lost 5, with 15 bases in between. The DNA of the CDR3 is TGTGCCAGCAGCCAAAATAATGCAGGAATAACTGAAGCTTTCTTT. This codes for CASSQNNAGITEAFF.

Only a few counts were recorded for this clonotype. The J gene is TRBJ2-1, the V gene TRBV10-3, with D tentatively TRBD2 (5 bases). Germline CDR1 ENHRY, CDR2 SYGVKD. The CDR3 contains 14 residues. Trimming cost V 5 bases and J 9 bases, with 17 bases left between them. The CDR3 spells CAISKGIEEGEQFF. CDR3 nucleotide sequence: TGTGCCATCAGTAAGGGAATAGAAGAGGGTGAGCAGTTCTTC.

This chain links TRBV5-1 with TRBJ1-5; D unclear. The CDR3 consists of 13 residues. The germline CDR1 and CDR2 sequences are SGHRS and YFSETQ. V lost 0 bases, J lost 6 bases, and 7 bases lay in between. The CDR3 region has the DNA TGCGCCAGCAGCTTGGAGGGATCTCAGCCCCAGCATTTT. Translation gives CASSLEGSQPQHF.

In this sample, this clonotype turned up a few times. V gene TRBV20-1 combines with J gene TRBJ2-3; TRBD2 aligns across 8 bases. The CDR3 length is 15 residues. The junction had 8 bases not matched to a gene; V was cut back by 6 bases and J by 0 bases. Germline CDR1 and CDR2: DFQATT and SNEGSKA (reference sequence). Here the CDR3 reads CSAKSSGPSTDTQYF. The DNA of the CDR3 is TGCAGTGCCAAATCTAGCGGGCCAAGCACAGATACGCAGTATTTT.

V gene TRBV5-5 combines with J gene TRBJ2-1, with 8 bases identical to TRBD2. The CDR3 extends over 15 amino acids. Germline V gene sequence: CDR1 SGHKS, CDR2 YYEKEE (reference sequence). V lost 1 base and J lost 8; bases outside the gene matches: 8. CDR3 residues: CASSLLASGGYEQFF. The CDR3 region has the DNA TGTGCCAGCAGCTTGCTGGCCAGCGGGGGCTATGAGCAGTTCTTC.

J is TRBJ2-1 and V is TRBV7-2, with 11 bases aligning to TRBD2. Germline loops: CDR1 SGHTA, CDR2 FQGNSA. This CDR3 contains 16 residues. The trim removed 4 bases at V and 2 bases at J, leaving 4 bases unmatched. This chain's CDR3 is CASSSDSGGAYNEQFF. CDR3 coding DNA: TGTGCCAGCAGCTCCGATAGCGGGGGGGCCTACAATGAGCAGTTCTTC.

The chain carries TRBV15 and TRBJ2-5, with D possibly being TRBD2 (5 bases). Trimming shortened V by 0 bases and J by 3 bases, and 11 bases separated the two germline ends. Germline V gene data show CDR1 as LNHNV and CDR2 as YYDKDF (reference sequence). This CDR3 spans 15 amino acids. The CDR3 coding sequence is TGTGCCACCAGCAGAGACGCTAGCCGAAAAGAGACCCAGTACTTC. Its translation is CATSRDASRKETQYF.

The rearrangement uses TRBV24-1 and TRBJ2-1; 9 nucleotides agree with TRBD2. Germline V gene lookup returns CDR1 KGHDR and CDR2 SFDVKD. The CDR3 length is 17 residues. V lost 2 bases, J lost 6 bases, and 10 bases stayed unmatched. The CDR3 DNA is TGTGCCACCAGTGATTCGGGACTAGCTCGGGGCGGCAATGAGCAGTTCTTC. Translation gives CATSDSGLARGGNEQFF.

J is TRBJ1-2 and V is TRBV2; D uncertain. Trimming cost V 3 bases and J 6 bases, with 11 bases left between them. There are 13 residues in the CDR3. Germline CDR1 reads SNHLY; CDR2 reads FYNNEI. Here the CDR3 reads CASSDPGSDGYTF. CDR3 DNA: TGTGCCAGCAGTGATCCTGGGAGTGATGGCTACACCTTC.

This clonotype was picked up a small number of times. The rearrangement joins TRBV20-1 to TRBJ2-1, with 7 bases identical to TRBD2. This CDR3 region has 16 residues. Germline V lookup: CDR1 DFQATT, CDR2 SNEGSKA (reference sequence). V dropped 4 bases and J dropped 0; count of bases not matched to a gene: 9. The CDR3 loop is CSATNPRGSSYNEQFF. Here the CDR3 DNA reads TGCAGTGCTACAAACCCTCGCGGGAGCTCCTACAATGAGCAGTTCTTC.

The V and J genes are TRBV6-1 and TRBJ1-2; D is unresolved. Germline assignment: CDR1 MNHNS and CDR2 SASEGT. This CDR3 has 15 amino acids. Trimming cost V 1 base and J 2 bases, with 11 bases left between them. Here the CDR3 DNA reads TGTGCCAGCAGTGAAGGACCCGGTGCCAACTATGGCTACACCTTC. Its translation: CASSEGPGANYGYTF.

The V and J genes are TRBV12-3 or TRBV12-4 and TRBJ2-3, with D possibly matching TRBD1 (5 bases). This CDR3 region has 16 residues. Trimming took off 3 bases at V and 0 bases at J, with 13 bases between the two ends. Written as DNA, the CDR3 is TGTGCCAGCAGTTTGACAGAGACTCCTAGCACAGATACGCAGTATTTT. This encodes CASSLTETPSTDTQYF.

This clonotype occurred a few times. The rearrangement links TRBV12-3 or TRBV12-4 to TRBJ1-3; D gene ambiguous. V shed 6 bases and J shed 0 bases, with 6 bases lying between them. This CDR3 contains 13 residues. Here the CDR3 DNA reads TGTGCCAGCAGGGAAAACTCTGGAAACACCATATATTTT. Its translation is CASRENSGNTIYF.

This chain connects TRBV18 to TRBJ1-1; D unclear. The V end lost 2 bases, the J end lost 0 bases, and 10 bases lay between the germline ends. This CDR3 region has 15 residues. Germline CDR1 and CDR2: KGHSH and LQKENI. CDR3 sequence (DNA): TGTGCCAGCTCACCAAGGGATACAATGAACACTGAAGCTTTCTTT. This translates into CASSPRDTMNTEAFF. Filled out from reference TRBV18 and TRBJ1-1, the complete variable domain reads NAGVMQNPRHLVRRRGQEARLRCSPMKGHSHVYWYRQLPEEGLKFMVYLQKENIIDESGMPKERFSAEFPKEGPSILRIQQVVRGDSAAYFCASSPRDTMNTEAFFGQGTRLTVV.

This clonotype has just a few counts. V gene TRBV7-9 combines with J gene TRBJ2-5, with 7 bases that match TRBD1. The CDR3 is 15 amino acids. Per germline, CDR1 SEHNR and CDR2 FQNEAQ (reference sequence). V lost 4 bases and J lost 2; bases outside the gene matches: 7. The CDR3 region has the DNA TGTGCCAGCAGCTCACGGGACAGTAAGCAAGAGACCCAGTACTTC. Translation gives CASSSRDSKQETQYF.

This clonotype was seen a handful of times. The V and J genes are TRBV7-2 and TRBJ1-2; D possibly corresponds to TRBD1 (5 bases). Germline CDR1 is SGHTA and CDR2 is FQGNSA. Trimming took 2 bases from V and 4 from J, leaving 11 bases between them. CDR3 length equals 14 residues. For the CDR3, the DNA is TGTGCCAGCAGCTTACTACAGGAGATCTATGGCTACACCTTC. Translated, it gives CASSLLQEIYGYTF.

This rearrangement joins TRBV20-1 to TRBJ2-7; D is possibly TRBD1 (5 bases). There are 13 residues in the CDR3. The germline V gene encodes CDR1 DFQATT and CDR2 SNEGSKA (reference sequence). Trimming took 0 bases from V and 5 from J, leaving 11 bases between them. CDR3 sequence reads: CSARDRRAHEQYV. The CDR3 bases are TGCAGTGCTAGAGATCGCAGGGCCCACGAGCAGTACGTC.

In its sample, this clonotype was seen a few times. The chain has TRBV20-1 and TRBJ2-5; D is possibly TRBD2 (5 bases). This CDR3 region has 14 residues. The V gene's germline CDR1 is DFQATT and CDR2 SNEGSKA (reference sequence). With 0 bases removed from V and 1 base from J, the gap between germline ends came to 9 bases. The CDR3 region is CSARDGESQETQYF. CDR3 coding DNA: TGCAGTGCTAGAGACGGGGAGTCCCAAGAGACCCAGTACTTC.

This chain links TRBV28 with TRBJ2-1, with D maybe TRBD2 (7 bases). Germline CDR1 is MDHEN and CDR2 is SYDVKM. The CDR3 consists of 16 residues. V lost 6 bases to trimming and J lost 3 bases, with 18 bases between them. Here the CDR3 reads CASSSLGGGIYNEQFF. Here the CDR3 DNA reads TGTGCCAGCAGCTCCCTTGGCGGGGGCATCTACAATGAGCAGTTCTTC.

J is TRBJ1-3 and V is TRBV20-1, with D possibly TRBD1 on 6 matching bases. V shed 6 bases and J shed 3 bases, with 18 bases lying between them. The CDR3 spans 15 residues. CDR1 DFQATT and CDR2 SNEGSKA come from the germline V gene (reference sequence). The CDR3 sequence: CSASRQGNNGNTIYF. The CDR3 DNA reads TGCAGTGCGTCCCGCCAGGGGAATAATGGAAACACCATATATTTT.

This clonotype appeared a few times. The CDR3 DNA is TGTGCCGGTACCGTGGGGGGCTCTGGAAACACCATATATTTT. Translating it yields CAGTVGGSGNTIYF. The rearrangement uses TRBV30 and TRBJ1-3; TRBD1 might be the D (5 bases). The CDR3 extends over 14 amino acids. Germline CDR1 GTSNPN, CDR2 SVGIG (reference sequence). V lost 8 bases, J lost 0 bases, and 14 bases lay in between.

V usage is TRBV30 and J usage is TRBJ1-5; D ambiguous. V was clipped by 0 bases and J by 1 base, with 4 bases between them. CDR1 is GTSNPN, CDR2 SVGIG, per germline (reference sequence). The CDR3 sequence is 13 residues long. CDR3 in DNA: TGTGCCTGGAGTGTGGGGAGCAATCAGCCCCAGCATTTT. Translating gives CAWSVGSNQPQHF.

This chain connects TRBV20-1 to TRBJ2-5, with TRBD2 as a possible D gene (6 bases). Germline V gene sequence: CDR1 DFQATT, CDR2 SNEGSKA (reference sequence). This CDR3 comprises 14 residues. Trimming shortened V by 6 bases and J by 0 bases, and 14 bases separated the two germline ends. The CDR3 region has the DNA TGCAGTGCCCGGACGGGCGGGAACCAAGAGACCCAGTACTTC. Its translation is CSARTGGNQETQYF.